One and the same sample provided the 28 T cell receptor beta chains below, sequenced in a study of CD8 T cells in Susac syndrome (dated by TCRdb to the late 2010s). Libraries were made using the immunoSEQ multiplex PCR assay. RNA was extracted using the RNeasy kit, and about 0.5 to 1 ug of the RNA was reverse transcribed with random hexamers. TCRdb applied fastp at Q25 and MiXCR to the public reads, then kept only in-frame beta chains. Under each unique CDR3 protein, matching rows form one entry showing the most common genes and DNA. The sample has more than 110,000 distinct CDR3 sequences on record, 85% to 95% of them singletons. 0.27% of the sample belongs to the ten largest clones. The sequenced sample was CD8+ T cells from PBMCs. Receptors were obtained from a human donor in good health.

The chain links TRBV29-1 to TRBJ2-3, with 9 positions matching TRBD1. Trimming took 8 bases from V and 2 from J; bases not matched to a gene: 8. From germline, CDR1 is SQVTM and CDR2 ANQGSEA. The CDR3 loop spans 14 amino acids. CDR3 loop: CSTAGTGPTDTQYF. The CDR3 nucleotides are TGCAGCACCGCCGGGACAGGGCCCACAGATACGCAGTATTTT.

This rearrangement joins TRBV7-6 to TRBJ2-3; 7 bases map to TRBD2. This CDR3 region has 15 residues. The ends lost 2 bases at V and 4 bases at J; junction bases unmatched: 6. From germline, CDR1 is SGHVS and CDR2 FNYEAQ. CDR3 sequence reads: CASSLTSGKADTQYF. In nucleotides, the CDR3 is TGTGCCAGCAGCTTAACCAGCGGGAAGGCAGATACGCAGTATTTT.

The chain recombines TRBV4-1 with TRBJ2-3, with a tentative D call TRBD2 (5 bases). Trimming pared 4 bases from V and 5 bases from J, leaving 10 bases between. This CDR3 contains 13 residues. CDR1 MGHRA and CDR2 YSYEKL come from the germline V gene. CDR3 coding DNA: TGCGCCAGCAGCCTTTGGAGCGGAGATACGCAGTATTTT. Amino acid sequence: CASSLWSGDTQYF.

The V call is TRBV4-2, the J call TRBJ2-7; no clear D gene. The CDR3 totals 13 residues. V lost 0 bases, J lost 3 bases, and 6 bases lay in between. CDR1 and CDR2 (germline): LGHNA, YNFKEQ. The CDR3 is CASSQESNYEQYF. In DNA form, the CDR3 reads TGTGCCAGCAGCCAAGAATCTAACTACGAGCAGTACTTC.

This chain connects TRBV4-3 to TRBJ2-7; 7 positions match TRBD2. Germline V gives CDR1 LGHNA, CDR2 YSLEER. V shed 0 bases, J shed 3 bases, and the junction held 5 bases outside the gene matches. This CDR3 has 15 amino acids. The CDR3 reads CASSQDSSGDYEQYF. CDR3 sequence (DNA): TGCGCCAGCAGCCAAGACTCTAGCGGAGACTACGAGCAGTACTTC.

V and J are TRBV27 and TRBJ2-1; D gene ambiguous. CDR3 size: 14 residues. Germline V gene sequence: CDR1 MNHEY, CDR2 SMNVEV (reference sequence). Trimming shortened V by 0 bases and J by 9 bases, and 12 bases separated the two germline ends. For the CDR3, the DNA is TGTGCCAGCAGTTTATCATCGATTGCGACTGAGCAGTTCTTC. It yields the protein CASSLSSIATEQFF.

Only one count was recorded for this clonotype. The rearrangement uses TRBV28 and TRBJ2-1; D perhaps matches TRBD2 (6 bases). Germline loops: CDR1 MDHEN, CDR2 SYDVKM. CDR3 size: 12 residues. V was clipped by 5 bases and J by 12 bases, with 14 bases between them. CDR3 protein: CASSLRVEGQFF. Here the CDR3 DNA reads TGTGCCAGCAGTCTCAGGGTGGAGGGGCAGTTCTTC.

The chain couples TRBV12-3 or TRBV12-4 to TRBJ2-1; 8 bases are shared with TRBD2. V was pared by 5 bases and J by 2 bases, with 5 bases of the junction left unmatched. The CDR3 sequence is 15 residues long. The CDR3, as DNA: TGTGCCAGCAGTGGAGCGGGAGCCCCCTACAATGAGCAGTTCTTC. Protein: CASSGAGAPYNEQFF.

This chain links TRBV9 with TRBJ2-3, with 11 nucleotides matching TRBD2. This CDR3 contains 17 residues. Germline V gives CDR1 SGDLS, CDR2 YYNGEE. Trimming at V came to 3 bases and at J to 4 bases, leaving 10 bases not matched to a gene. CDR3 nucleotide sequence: TGTGCCAGCAGCGCCACCCGACTAGCGGGAAGGTCAGATACGCAGTATTTT. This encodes CASSATRLAGRSDTQYF.

DNA of the CDR3: TGTGCCAGCAGCCCTAGCGGGTCTAGCACAGATACGCAGTATTTT. Translating gives CASSPSGSSTDTQYF. The genes are TRBV7-9 and TRBJ2-3; 8 nucleotides align to TRBD2. J lost 0 bases, V lost 5 bases, and 4 bases had no gene match. CDR1 SEHNR and CDR2 FQNEAQ come from the germline V gene (reference sequence). The CDR3 is 15 amino acids.

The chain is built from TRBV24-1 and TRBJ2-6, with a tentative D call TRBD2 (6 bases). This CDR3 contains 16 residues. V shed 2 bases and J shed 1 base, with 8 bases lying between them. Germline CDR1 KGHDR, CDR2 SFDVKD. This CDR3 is CATSDWRASGANVLTF. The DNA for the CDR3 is TGTGCCACCAGTGATTGGAGGGCATCTGGGGCCAACGTCCTGACTTTC.

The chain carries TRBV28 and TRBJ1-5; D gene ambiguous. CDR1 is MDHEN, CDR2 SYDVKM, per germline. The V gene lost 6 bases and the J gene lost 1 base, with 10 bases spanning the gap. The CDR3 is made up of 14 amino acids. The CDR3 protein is CASRPLLSNQPQHF. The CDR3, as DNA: TGTGCCAGCAGGCCCTTGTTGAGCAATCAGCCCCAGCATTTT.

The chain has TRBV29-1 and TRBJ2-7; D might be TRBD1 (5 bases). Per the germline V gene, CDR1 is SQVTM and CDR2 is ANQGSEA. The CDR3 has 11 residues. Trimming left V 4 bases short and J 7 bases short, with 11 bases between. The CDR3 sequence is CSVVRAGEQYF. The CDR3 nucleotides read TGCAGCGTTGTCAGGGCAGGGGAGCAGTACTTC.

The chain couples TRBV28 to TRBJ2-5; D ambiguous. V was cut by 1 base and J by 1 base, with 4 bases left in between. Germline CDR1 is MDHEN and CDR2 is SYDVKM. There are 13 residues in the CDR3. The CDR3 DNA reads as TGTGCCAGCAGTTTATCGGTCCAAGAGACCCAGTACTTC. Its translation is CASSLSVQETQYF.

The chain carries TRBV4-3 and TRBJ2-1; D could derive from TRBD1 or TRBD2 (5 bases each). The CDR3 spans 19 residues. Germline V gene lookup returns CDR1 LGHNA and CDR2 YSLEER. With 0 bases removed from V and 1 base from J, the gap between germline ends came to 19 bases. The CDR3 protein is CASSQDHGRGEPSYNEQFF. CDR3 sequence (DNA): TGCGCCAGCAGCCAAGATCACGGGCGAGGGGAACCATCCTACAATGAGCAGTTCTTC.

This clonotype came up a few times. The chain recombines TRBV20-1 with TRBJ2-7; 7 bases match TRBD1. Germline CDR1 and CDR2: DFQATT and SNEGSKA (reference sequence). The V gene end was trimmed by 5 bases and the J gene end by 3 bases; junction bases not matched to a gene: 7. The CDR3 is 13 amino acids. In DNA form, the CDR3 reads TGCAGTGCTGCTCTAGCAGGGGGCTACGAGCAGTACTTC. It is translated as CSAALAGGYEQYF.

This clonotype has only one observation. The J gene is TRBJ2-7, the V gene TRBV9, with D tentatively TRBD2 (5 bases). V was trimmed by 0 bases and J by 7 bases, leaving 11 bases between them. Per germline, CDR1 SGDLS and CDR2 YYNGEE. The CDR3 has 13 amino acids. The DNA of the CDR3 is TGTGCCAGCAGCGTAGGGTCCACGGGAGAGCAGTACTTC. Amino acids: CASSVGSTGEQYF.

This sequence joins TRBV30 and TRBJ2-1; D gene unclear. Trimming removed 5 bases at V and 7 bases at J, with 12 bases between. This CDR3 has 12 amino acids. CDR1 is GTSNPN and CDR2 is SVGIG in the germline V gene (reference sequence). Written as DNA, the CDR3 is TGTGCCTGGCGCGGCGAAGGGAATGAGCAGTTCTTC. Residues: CAWRGEGNEQFF.

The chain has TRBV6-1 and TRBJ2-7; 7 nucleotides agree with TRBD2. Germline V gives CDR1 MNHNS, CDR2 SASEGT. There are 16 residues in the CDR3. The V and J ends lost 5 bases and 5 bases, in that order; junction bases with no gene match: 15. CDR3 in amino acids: CASSTRRGDGRDEQYF. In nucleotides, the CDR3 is TGTGCCAGCAGTACCCGTCGGGGGGACGGTCGTGACGAGCAGTACTTC.

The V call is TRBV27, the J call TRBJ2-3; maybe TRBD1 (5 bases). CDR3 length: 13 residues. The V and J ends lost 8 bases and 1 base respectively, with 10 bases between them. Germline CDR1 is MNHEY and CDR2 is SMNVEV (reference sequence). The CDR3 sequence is CASGAKGTDTQYF. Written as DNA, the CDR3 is TGTGCCAGCGGGGCCAAGGGCACAGATACGCAGTATTTT.

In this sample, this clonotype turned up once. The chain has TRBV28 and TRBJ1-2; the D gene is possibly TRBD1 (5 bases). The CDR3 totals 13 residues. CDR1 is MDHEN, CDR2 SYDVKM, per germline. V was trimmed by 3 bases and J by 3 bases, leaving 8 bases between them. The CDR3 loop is CASSLGTHYGYTF. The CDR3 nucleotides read TGTGCCAGCAGTTTGGGGACCCACTATGGCTACACCTTC.

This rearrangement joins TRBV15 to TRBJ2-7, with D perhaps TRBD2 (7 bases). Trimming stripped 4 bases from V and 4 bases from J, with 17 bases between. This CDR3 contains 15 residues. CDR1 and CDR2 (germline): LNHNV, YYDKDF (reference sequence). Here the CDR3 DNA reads TGTGCCACCAGCACGGTGGCAGGGGAGGGTTACGAGCAGTACTTC. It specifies CATSTVAGEGYEQYF.

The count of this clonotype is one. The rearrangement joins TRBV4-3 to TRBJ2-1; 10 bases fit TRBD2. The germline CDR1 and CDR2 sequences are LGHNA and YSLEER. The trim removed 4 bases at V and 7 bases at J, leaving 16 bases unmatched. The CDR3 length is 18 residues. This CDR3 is CASSLAGGPSKEGNEQFF. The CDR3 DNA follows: TGCGCCAGCAGCCTAGCGGGAGGACCATCCAAGGAAGGGAATGAGCAGTTCTTC.

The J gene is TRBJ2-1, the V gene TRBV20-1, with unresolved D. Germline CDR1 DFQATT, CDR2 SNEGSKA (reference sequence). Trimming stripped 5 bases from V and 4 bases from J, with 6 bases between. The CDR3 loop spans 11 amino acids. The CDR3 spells CSAFSYNEQFF. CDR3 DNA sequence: TGCAGTGCTTTTAGTTACAATGAGCAGTTCTTC.

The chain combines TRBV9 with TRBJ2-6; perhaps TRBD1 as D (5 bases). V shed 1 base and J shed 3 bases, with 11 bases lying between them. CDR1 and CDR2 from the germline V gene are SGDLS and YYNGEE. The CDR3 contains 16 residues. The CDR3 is CASSVSTGGGANVLTF. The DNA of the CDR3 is TGTGCCAGCAGCGTATCAACAGGCGGTGGGGCCAACGTCCTGACTTTC.

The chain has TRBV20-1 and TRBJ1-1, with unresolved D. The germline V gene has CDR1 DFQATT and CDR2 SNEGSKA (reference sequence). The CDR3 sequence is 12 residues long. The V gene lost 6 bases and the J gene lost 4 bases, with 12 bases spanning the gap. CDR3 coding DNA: TGCAGTGCCCCCGTGTTACTCACTGAAGCTTTCTTT. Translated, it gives CSAPVLLTEAFF.

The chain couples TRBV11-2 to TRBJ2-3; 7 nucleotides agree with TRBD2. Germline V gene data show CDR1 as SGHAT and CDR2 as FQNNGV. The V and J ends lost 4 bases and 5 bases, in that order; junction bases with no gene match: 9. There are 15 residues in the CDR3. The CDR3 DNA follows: TGTGCCAGCAGCTCCTGGGGGGAGGGGATAGATACGCAGTATTTT. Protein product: CASSSWGEGIDTQYF.

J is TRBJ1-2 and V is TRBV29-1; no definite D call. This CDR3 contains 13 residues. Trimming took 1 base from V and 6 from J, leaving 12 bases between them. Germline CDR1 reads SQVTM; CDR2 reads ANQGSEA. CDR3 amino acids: CSVEGGGFHGYTF. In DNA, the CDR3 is TGCAGCGTTGAAGGAGGAGGGTTCCATGGCTACACCTTC.